This T cell receptor beta chain stems from a study of post-analysis software for immune sequencing data. Germline values: CDR1 MGHDK, CDR2 SYGVNS. The CDR3 contains 14 residues. V dropped 4 bases and J dropped 5 bases, with 12 bases sitting between them. Comments on this clonotype: Its antigen is as yet unknown.

The study, taken as a whole, reports: Multiple sclerosis patients had significantly lower normalized Chao1 diversity than controls. There were roughly 5 TRBV segments more frequent in patients than controls, and TRBV5-6, TRBV5-1 and TRBV20-1 were among them.

Presence of unique molecular identifiers characterized the TCR beta cDNA libraries. TCRdb independently ran MiXCR on the PCR reads; one entry per CDR3 protein. This table holds about 820,000 distinct CDR3 sequences, about 53% found once. The TCR originated in a girl aged 5-17 years with multiple sclerosis. The chain links TRBV25-1 to TRBJ2-1; D is ambiguous. The sequencing sample was made of blood. The CDR3 DNA is TGTGCCAGCAGTGTTGTCGGAATCAACAATGAGCAGTTCTTC. It translates to CASSVVGINNEQFF.